This T cell receptor beta chain comes out of a study of T cell changes during pregnancy in multiple sclerosis. The V segment lost 0 bases and the J segment 4 bases; nucleotides outside the gene matches: 10. The V gene's germline CDR1 is SGDLS and CDR2 YYNGEE. This CDR3 spans 18 amino acids. This table comes from immunoSEQ multiplex PCR, and its TCRdb copy is limited to in-frame clones, with some not included. The sample shows about 44,000 clones, roughly 90% of them seen only once. The V call is TRBV9, the J call TRBJ1-3; 10 bases match TRBD1. The input for sequencing was CD4+ T cells from peripheral blood mononuclear cells, taken in the first trimester of pregnancy. The sequence was obtained from a female donor with multiple sclerosis, enrolled in a pregnancy study. The CDR3 DNA follows: TGTGCCAGCAGCGTAGGTATGGGACAGGGGTTCTTCGGAAACACCATATATTTT. It encodes CASSVGMGQGFFGNTIYF.